The present T cell receptor beta chain was sequenced within a study of shared clonotypes between healthy human individuals. General study points: Since donors were few, the genetic and exposure-history diversity represented was limited. Against clonotypes common to all four donors, non-shared ones had lower generation probabilities.

Donors included only healthy HIV-negative adults lacking recent acute infections or vaccinations. The authors distributed each subset's genomic DNA evenly over several immunoSEQ plates. The method was immunoSEQ multiplex PCR; TCRdb's version includes in-frame clones alone and lacks a portion of them. Of roughly 720,000 clones listed, roughly 88% are singletons. Turning to this clone: Its target is unknown.

The CDR3 is 14 amino acids. The J segment lost 3 bases and the V segment lost 2 bases, leaving 2 bases of the junction unmatched. CDR1 is MNHEY and CDR2 is SVGAGI in the germline V gene. This clonotype was obtained from a man younger than 35 in good health. Some clones in this sample may be carry-over from other donors' samples. The chain has TRBV6-5 and TRBJ1-1, with 8 bases identical to TRBD1. Specimen: memory CD8+ T cells from PBMCs. Subset: CD45RO+ cells pooled with CCR7-negative TemRA cells. CDR3 loop: CASSYETGDTEAFF. The CDR3, as DNA: TGTGCCAGCAGTTACGAGACAGGGGACACTGAAGCTTTCTTT.